This entry concerns a single T cell receptor beta chain. This specimen belongs to a study of blood T cell repertoires in COVID-19. Study overall: The United States, Italy and Spain were the sources of the acute and convalescent COVID-19 samples.

This CDR3 is built from 16 residues. Per the original data handling: Estimation of nucleated cell counts was performed using reference gene primer amplification. Repertoires were generated with immunoSEQ multiplex PCR, while TCRdb's copy carries only in-frame clones and drops some. V, J and clone size were drawn from that table, and D and trimming were deduced from the DNA. The sample shows some 350,000 clones, about 90% of them seen only once. This clonotype was sampled from a woman aged 18-29 years who had recovered from COVID-19. The chain uses TRBV21-1 and TRBJ1-5. TRBV21-1 is flagged as a pseudogene. The sequencing input was peripheral blood. The CDR3 region is CASSKGDGNSNQPQHF. DNA of the CDR3: TGTGCCAGCAGCAAAGGTGACGGGAATAGCAATCAGCCCCAGCATTTT.